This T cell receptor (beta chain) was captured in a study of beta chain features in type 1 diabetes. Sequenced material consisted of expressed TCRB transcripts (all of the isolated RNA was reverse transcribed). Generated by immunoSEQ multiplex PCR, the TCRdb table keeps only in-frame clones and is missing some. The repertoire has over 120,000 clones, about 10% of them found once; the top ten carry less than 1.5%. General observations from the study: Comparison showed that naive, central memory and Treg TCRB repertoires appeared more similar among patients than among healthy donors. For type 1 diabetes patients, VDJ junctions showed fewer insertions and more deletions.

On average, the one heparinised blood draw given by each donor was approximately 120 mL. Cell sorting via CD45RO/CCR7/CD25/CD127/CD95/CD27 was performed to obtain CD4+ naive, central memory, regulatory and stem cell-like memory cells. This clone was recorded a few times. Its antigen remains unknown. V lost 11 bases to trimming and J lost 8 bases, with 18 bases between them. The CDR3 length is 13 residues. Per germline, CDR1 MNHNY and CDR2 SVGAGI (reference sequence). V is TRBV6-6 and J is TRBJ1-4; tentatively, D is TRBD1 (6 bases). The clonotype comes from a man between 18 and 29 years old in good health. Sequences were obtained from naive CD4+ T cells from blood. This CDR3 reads CAGRGGLGEKLFF. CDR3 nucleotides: TGTGCCGGAAGGGGGGGGCTGGGGGAAAAACTGTTTTTT.